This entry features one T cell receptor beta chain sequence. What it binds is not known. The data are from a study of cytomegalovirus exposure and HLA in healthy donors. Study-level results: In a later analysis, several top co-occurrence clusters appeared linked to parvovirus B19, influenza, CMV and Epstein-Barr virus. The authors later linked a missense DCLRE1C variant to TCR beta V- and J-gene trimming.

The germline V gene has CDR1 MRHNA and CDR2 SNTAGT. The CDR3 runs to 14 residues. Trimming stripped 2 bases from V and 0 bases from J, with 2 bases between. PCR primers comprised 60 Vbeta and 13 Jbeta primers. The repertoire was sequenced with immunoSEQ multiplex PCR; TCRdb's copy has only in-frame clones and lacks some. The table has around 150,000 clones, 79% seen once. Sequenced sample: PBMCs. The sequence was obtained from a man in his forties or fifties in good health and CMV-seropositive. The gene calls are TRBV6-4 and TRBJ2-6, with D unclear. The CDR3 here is CASSDLSGANVLTF. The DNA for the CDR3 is TGTGCCAGCAGTGACCTCTCTGGGGCCAACGTCCTGACTTTC.